This T cell receptor beta chain stems from a study of cytomegalovirus exposure and HLA in healthy donors. Looked up from germline, CDR1 is MNHNY and CDR2 is SVGAGI (reference sequence). This CDR3 is built from 14 residues. V was shortened by 7 bases and J by 9 bases, with 19 bases between the two germline ends. The protocol was immunoSEQ multiplex PCR, while the TCRdb copy is restricted to in-frame clones and leaves out a portion. The sample includes 150,000 to 200,000 clones, roughly 90% of them seen just once. Sequenced sample: PBMCs. The clonotype originates from a woman aged 18-29 years in good health and CMV-seropositive. The chain carries TRBV6-6 and TRBJ1-5; D unclear. The CDR3 coding sequence is TGTGCCAGCACCTCCCCCATAGAGAGTCTGCCCCAGCATTTT. Translating it yields CASTSPIESLPQHF.